This TCR beta chain was sequenced during a study of CD8 T cells in ankylosing spondylitis. General study results and limits: Those disease-linked clones were CD8+; they were also relatively rare in peripheral blood. Blood of patients with ankylosing spondylitis appeared to be characterized by a TCR beta motif of about eight highly homologous variants. Significant enrichment of disease-linked clones was reported in matched ankylosing spondylitis synovial fluid.

V shed 8 bases and J 1 base; nucleotides not matched to a gene: 4. In germline, CDR1 is SQVTM, CDR2 ANQGSEA. The CDR3 contains 13 residues. This clonotype showed up many times. Its antigen is not known. Quantitative 5'-RACE was performed with molecular barcodes, and it yielded the TCR beta libraries. TCRdb redid the calling of the 5' RACE reads with MiXCR, one entry per CDR3 protein. The sample holds about 350,000 distinct CDR3 sequences, about 20% seen once. The specimen sequenced was blood, either unsorted or a sorted T cell fraction (not recorded which). The TCR comes from a male donor with ankylosing spondylitis or in good health (not recorded which). V gene TRBV29-1 combines with J gene TRBJ2-1, with TRBD1 matching 8 bases. The CDR3 region has the DNA TGCAGCCTTAGACAGGGGTCCTACAATGAGCAGTTCTTC. It codes for CSLRQGSYNEQFF.